Listed below are T cell receptor beta chains from one sample, sequenced in a study of T cell repertoires in cytomegalovirus infection. TCRdb re-called the reads with MiXCR, one entry per CDR3 protein. The sample gives just under 500,000 distinct CDR3 sequences, roughly a third of which show up once; about a sixth is in the top ten. Their antigens remain unidentified. The sample consisted of cultured PBMCs, taken from culture after CMV antigen stimulation. All receptors come from a human donor in good health (CMV status not recorded). Some clones in this sample may be carry-over from other donors' samples. The CDR3 runs from the conserved cysteine through the conserved F or W. A D gene is named only where the DNA matches it firmly. Not every row has a clone size; where given, it reads once, few, many or a size class.

V gene	clone size	D gene	J gene	CDR3 DNA	CDR3 protein
TRBV7-2	-	-	TRBJ1-2	TGTGCCAGCAGCCCAGGGTCGGATGGCTACACCTTC	CASSPGSDGYTF
TRBV12-3/TRBV12-4	-	-	TRBJ2-1	TGTGCCAGCGGTTTGGCGGCTAGGGCAAGTGAGCAGTTCTTC	CASGLAARASEQFF
TRBV29-1	-	-	TRBJ1-2	TGCAGCGCACAGGGTGATGGCTACACCTTC	CSAQGDGYTF
TRBV27	-	-	TRBJ2-7	TGTGCCAGCAGTCTCCGGGACCACTCCTACGAGCAGTACTTC	CASSLRDHSYEQYF
TRBV5-4	few	TRBD2	TRBJ2-1	TGTGCCAGCAGCACAGAGACTAGCGGCTACGGTGGGGGTGAGCAGTTCTTC	CASSTETSGYGGGEQFF
TRBV28	many	TRBD1	TRBJ1-1	TGTGCCATCAAACCGACGAAACAGGGGGAAGCTGAAGCTTTCTTT	CAIKPTKQGEAEAFF
TRBV7-2	few	-	TRBJ2-2	TGTGCCAGCAGCTTAGTAGTAAAGGCCGGGGAGCTGTTTTTT	CASSLVVKAGELFF
TRBV6-5	-	TRBD2	TRBJ2-1	TGTGCCAGCAGTCACGGGACTAGGGGTGGCAATGAGCAGTTCTTC	CASSHGTRGGNEQFF
TRBV28	few	-	TRBJ1-1	TGTGCCAGCAGTTTCCCGGCGGGATTGAACACTGAAGCTTTCTTT	CASSFPAGLNTEAFF
TRBV20-1	once	-	TRBJ1-2	TGCAGTGCTAGAGACAGAAAGTCGTATGGCTACACCTTC	CSARDRKSYGYTF
TRBV6-5	once	-	TRBJ2-7	TGTGCCAGCAGTTACAGCACTTTCTACGAGCAGTACTTC	CASSYSTFYEQYF
TRBV20-1	few	-	TRBJ1-2	TGCAGTGGGGTAGGCCAGTCGGGCTACACCTTC	CSGVGQSGYTF
TRBV27	-	-	TRBJ2-3	TGTGCCAGCAGTTTGCTCCCCTCAGCGGACACAGATACGCAGTATTTT	CASSLLPSADTDTQYF
TRBV7-2	-	TRBD2	TRBJ2-2	TGTGCCAGCAGCCAGACTAGCGGGAGGGCGCCCGGGGAGCTGTTTTTT	CASSQTSGRAPGELFF
TRBV19	few	-	TRBJ2-6	TGTGCCAGTAGTATTAACGGGGCTGGGGCCAACGTCCTGACTTTC	CASSINGAGANVLTF
TRBV7-2	-	TRBD2	TRBJ2-1	TGTGCCAGCAGCGCTGGCGGGAGGAGTGTCAGTGAGCAGTTCTTC	CASSAGGRSVSEQFF
TRBV7-9	-	-	TRBJ1-2	TGTGCCAGCAGCTTAGAGGGCCGGGTCACCTTC	CASSLEGRVTF
TRBV12-3/TRBV12-4	once	-	TRBJ1-5	TGTGCCAGCAACCCGGGGGGGTTTGATCAGCCCCAGCATTTT	CASNPGGFDQPQHF
TRBV11-2	few	-	TRBJ2-6	TGTGCCAGCAGCTTAGGAGGGGACGGGGCCAACGTCCTGACTTTC	CASSLGGDGANVLTF
TRBV12-3/TRBV12-4	few	-	TRBJ2-1	TGTGCCAGCACCGTACACACCTACAATGAGCAGTTCTTC	CASTVHTYNEQFF
TRBV7-9	-	TRBD2	TRBJ2-1	TGTGCCAGCAGCTATCCGGGACTAGCGGGAGAGGGAGCCCACAATGAGCAGTTCTTC	CASSYPGLAGEGAHNEQFF
TRBV11-2	few	-	TRBJ2-1	TGTGCCAGCACCATTCTCCTGGATGAGCAGTTCTTC	CASTILLDEQFF